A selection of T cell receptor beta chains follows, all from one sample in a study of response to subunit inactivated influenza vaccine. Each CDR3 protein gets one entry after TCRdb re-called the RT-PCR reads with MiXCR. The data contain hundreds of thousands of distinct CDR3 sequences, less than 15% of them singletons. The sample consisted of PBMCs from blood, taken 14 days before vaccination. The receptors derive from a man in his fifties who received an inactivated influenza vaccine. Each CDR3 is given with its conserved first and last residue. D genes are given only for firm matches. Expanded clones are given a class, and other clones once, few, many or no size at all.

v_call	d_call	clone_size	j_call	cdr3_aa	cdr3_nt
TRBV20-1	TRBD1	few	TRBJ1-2	CSARDFRGRLAGYTF	TGCAGTGCTAGAGATTTTAGGGGGCGCCTAGCTGGCTACACCTTC
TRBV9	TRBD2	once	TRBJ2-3	CASSVSLSGLEDTQYF	TGTGCCAGCAGCGTAAGTCTGTCGGGACTAGAAGATACGCAGTATTTT
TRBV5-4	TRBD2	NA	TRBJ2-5	CASSKGLAGRPQETQYF	TGTGCCAGCAGCAAGGGACTAGCGGGGAGACCCCAAGAGACCCAGTACTTC
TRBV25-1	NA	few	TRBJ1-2	CASSESGVGGYTF	TGTGCCAGCAGTGAATCTGGGGTTGGTGGCTACACCTTC
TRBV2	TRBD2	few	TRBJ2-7	CASRGLAGLAEQYF	TGTGCCAGCAGGGGACTAGCGGGATTAGCAGAGCAGTACTTC
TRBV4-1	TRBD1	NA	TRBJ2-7	CASSQGQGIVGDYEQYF	TGCGCCAGCAGCCAAGGACAGGGGATTGTCGGCGACTACGAGCAGTACTTC
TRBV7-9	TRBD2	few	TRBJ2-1	CASSLGGRVYNEQFF	TGTGCCAGCAGCTTAGGCGGGAGGGTATACAATGAGCAGTTCTTC
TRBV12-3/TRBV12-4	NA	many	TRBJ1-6	CASSRQNSPLHF	TGTGCCAGCAGTCGACAGAATTCACCCCTCCACTTT
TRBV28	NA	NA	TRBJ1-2	CASSLNDRQPRGYTF	TGTGCCAGCAGCTTAAACGACCGCCAGCCTCGGGGCTACACCTTC
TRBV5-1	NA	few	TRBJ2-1	CASSSRTERDEQFF	TGCGCCAGCAGCTCCAGGACGGAGAGGGATGAGCAGTTCTTC
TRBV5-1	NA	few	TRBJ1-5	CASSLGRPGEQPQHF	TGCGCCAGCAGCTTGGGGAGGCCAGGGGAACAGCCCCAGCATTTT
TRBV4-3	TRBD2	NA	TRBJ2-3	CASSQREGDTQYF	TGCGCCAGCAGCCAACGGGAGGGAGATACGCAGTATTTT
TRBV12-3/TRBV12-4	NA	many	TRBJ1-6	CASSLGSQGSPLHF	TGTGCCAGCAGTTTAGGGTCACAGGGATCACCCCTCCACTTT
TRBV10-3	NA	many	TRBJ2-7	CAAQGGTPSYEQYF	TGTGCCGCACAGGGAGGGACACCGTCCTACGAGCAGTACTTC
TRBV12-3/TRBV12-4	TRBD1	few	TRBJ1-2	CASRQGAGYGYTF	TGTGCCAGCAGACAGGGGGCCGGCTATGGCTACACCTTC
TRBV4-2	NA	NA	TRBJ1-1	CASSQGAGIQYTEAFF	TGTGCCAGCAGCCAAGGGGCAGGGATCCAGTACACTGAAGCTTTCTTT
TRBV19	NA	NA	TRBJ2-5	CASSINAGPETQYF	TGTGCCAGTAGTATCAACGCGGGCCCGGAGACCCAGTACTTC
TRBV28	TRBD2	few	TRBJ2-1	CASSFGVGGDNEQFF	TGTGCCAGCAGTTTCGGCGTCGGGGGGGACAATGAGCAGTTCTTC
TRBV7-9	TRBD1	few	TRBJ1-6	CASSTGTGNSPLHF	TGTGCCAGCAGTACCGGGACAGGAAATTCACCCCTCCACTTT
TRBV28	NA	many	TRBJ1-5	CASSPSPARADSNQPQHF	TGTGCCAGCAGTCCCTCCCCTGCTCGGGCGGATAGCAATCAGCCCCAGCATTTT
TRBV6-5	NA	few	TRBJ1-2	CASSYSGGTYGYTF	TGTGCCAGCAGTTACTCGGGGGGGACCTATGGCTACACCTTC
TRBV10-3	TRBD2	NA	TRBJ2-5	CAISLSGTKYQETQYF	TGTGCCATCTCGCTCAGCGGGACGAAGTACCAAGAGACCCAGTACTTC
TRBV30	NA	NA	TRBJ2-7	CAWSPPPGYVEQYF	TGTGCCTGGAGTCCTCCCCCGGGGTATGTCGAGCAGTACTTC
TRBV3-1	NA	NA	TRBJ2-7	CASSQDFSGLNEQYF	TGTGCCAGCAGCCAAGACTTCTCGGGATTGAACGAGCAGTACTTC
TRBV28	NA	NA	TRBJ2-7	CASSLMAGPRYEQYF	TGTGCCAGCAGTTTAATGGCAGGCCCACGCTACGAGCAGTACTTC
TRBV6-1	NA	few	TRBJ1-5	CASSEGRGPGQPQHF	TGTGCCAGCAGTGAAGGCAGGGGTCCGGGGCAGCCCCAGCATTTT
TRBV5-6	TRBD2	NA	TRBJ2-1	CASSKGTSGEQFF	TGTGCCAGCAGCAAAGGAACTAGCGGTGAGCAGTTCTTC
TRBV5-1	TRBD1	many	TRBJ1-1	CASSLRDRARTEAFF	TGCGCCAGCAGCTTACGGGACAGGGCGAGGACTGAAGCTTTCTTT
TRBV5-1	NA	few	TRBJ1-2	CASGRFGTANYGYTF	TGCGCCAGCGGTCGATTCGGGACGGCTAACTATGGCTACACCTTC
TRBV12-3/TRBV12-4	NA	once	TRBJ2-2	CASSSGRPNTGELFF	TGTGCCAGCAGTTCTGGCAGACCGAACACCGGGGAGCTGTTTTTT
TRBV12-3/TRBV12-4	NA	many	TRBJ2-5	CASSPRDGSIVQYF	TGTGCCAGCAGTCCAAGGGACGGATCAATTGTCCAGTACTTC
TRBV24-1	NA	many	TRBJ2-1	CATSGLDKDEQFF	TGTGCCACCAGTGGACTGGACAAAGATGAGCAGTTCTTC
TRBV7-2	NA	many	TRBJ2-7	CASSPNPLLAKGGEQYF	TGTGCCAGCAGCCCCAACCCGTTACTAGCGAAAGGGGGCGAGCAGTACTTC
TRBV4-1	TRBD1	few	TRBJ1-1	CASSPGDSENTEAFF	TGCGCCAGCAGCCCAGGGGACAGTGAAAACACTGAAGCTTTCTTT
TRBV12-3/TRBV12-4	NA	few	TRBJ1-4	CASTRLTTNEKLFF	TGTGCCAGCACCCGTTTGACAACTAATGAAAAACTGTTTTTT
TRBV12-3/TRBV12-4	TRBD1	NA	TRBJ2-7	CASSRDTGVYEQYF	TGTGCCAGCAGTAGGGACACAGGGGTCTACGAGCAGTACTTC
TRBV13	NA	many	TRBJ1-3	CASSLGDSSGNTIYF	TGTGCCAGCAGCTTAGGTGATTCCTCTGGAAACACCATATATTTT
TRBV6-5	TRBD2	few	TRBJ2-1	CASSYAELAGVDEQFF	TGTGCCAGCAGTTATGCCGAACTAGCGGGAGTTGATGAGCAGTTCTTC
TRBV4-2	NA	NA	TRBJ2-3	CASSPGLPEYTQYF	TGTGCCAGCAGCCCGGGGCTCCCGGAGTATACGCAGTATTTT
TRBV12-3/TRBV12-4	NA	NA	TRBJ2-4	CAGSFETKNIQYF	TGTGCCGGCAGTTTCGAGACCAAAAACATTCAGTACTTC
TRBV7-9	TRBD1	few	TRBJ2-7	CASSPRTGKSLFYEQYF	TGTGCCAGCAGCCCAAGGACAGGGAAGAGTCTATTTTACGAGCAGTACTTC
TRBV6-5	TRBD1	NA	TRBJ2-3	CASTWLQGNTDTQYF	TGTGCCAGCACTTGGCTACAGGGGAACACAGATACGCAGTATTTT
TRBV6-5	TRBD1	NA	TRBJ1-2	CASSYSDRGLVTYGYTF	TGTGCCAGCAGTTACTCGGACAGGGGGCTTGTCACGTATGGCTACACCTTC
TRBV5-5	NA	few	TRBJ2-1	CASSLVAERYNEQFF	TGTGCCAGCAGCTTGGTGGCAGAAAGATACAATGAGCAGTTCTTC
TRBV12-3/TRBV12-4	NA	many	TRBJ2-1	CASSLVFRGDYNEQFF	TGTGCCAGCAGTTTAGTGTTCAGGGGGGACTACAATGAGCAGTTCTTC